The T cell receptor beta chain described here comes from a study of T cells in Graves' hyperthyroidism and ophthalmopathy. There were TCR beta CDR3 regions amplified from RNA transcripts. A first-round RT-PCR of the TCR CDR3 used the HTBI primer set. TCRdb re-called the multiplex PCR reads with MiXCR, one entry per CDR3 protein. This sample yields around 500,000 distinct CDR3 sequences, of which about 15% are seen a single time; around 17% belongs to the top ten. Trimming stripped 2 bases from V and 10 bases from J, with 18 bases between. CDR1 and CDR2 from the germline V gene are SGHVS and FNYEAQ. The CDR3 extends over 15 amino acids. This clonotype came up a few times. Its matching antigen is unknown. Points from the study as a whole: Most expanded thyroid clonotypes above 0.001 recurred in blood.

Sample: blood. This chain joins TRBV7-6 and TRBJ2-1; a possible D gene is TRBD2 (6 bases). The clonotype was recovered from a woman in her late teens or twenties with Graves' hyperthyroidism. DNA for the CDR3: TGTGCCAGCAGCTTAACCCCGCCGGGAGCCAAGGAGCAGTTCTTC. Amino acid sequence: CASSLTPPGAKEQFF.